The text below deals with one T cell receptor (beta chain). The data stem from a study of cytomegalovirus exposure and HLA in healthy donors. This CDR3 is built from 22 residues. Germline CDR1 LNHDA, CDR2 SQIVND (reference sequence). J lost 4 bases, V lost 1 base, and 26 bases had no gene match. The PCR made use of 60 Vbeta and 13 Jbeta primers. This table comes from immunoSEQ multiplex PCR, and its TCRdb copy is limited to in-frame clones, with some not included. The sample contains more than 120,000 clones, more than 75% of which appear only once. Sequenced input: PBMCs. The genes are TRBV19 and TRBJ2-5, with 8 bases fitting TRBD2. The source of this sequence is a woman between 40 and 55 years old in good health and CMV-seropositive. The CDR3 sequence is CASSIGKGFVGSTGGPLETQYF. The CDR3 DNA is TGTGCCAGTAGTATAGGGAAGGGCTTTGTAGGGAGTACGGGAGGGCCTCTAGAGACCCAGTACTTC.